Each of the 23 T cell receptor beta chains below was sequenced from the same sample in a study of blood T cells in healthy people across ages. PCR was performed a second time for about 7 to 11 cycles using a sample-barcoded 5' primer and a J-beta primer mix. TCRdb processed the 5' RACE reads anew with MiXCR; each CDR3 protein has one entry. Found here are hundreds of thousands of distinct CDR3 sequences, about 59% of them singletons; the top ten hold approximately 30%. The sample was blood. All receptors derive from a man younger than 40 in good health.

V and J are TRBV5-6 and TRBJ1-1, with a possible D match to TRBD1 (5 bases). Deletions cut 4 bases from V and 2 bases from J, with 15 bases between. This CDR3 region has 15 residues. CDR1 and CDR2 from the germline V gene are SGHDT and YYEEEE. This CDR3 reads CASSRWGGSNTEAFF. The CDR3 DNA follows: TGTGCCAGCAGCAGGTGGGGGGGGAGTAACACTGAAGCTTTCTTT.

V and J are TRBV9 and TRBJ2-3, with D possibly matching TRBD1 (6 bases). CDR1 and CDR2 (germline): SGDLS, YYNGEE. The CDR3 contains 15 residues. V was trimmed by 4 bases and J by 6 bases, leaving 18 bases between them. This CDR3 reads CASSSAVGARDTQYF. The CDR3 DNA reads as TGTGCCAGCAGCTCAGCTGTGGGGGCCAGGGATACGCAGTATTTT.

This chain joins TRBV13 and TRBJ2-2, with 9 bases aligning to TRBD1. CDR3 length equals 14 residues. V dropped 9 bases and J dropped 5; count of bases not matched to a gene: 7. Germline V gives CDR1 PRHDT, CDR2 FYEKMQ (reference sequence). The CDR3 coding sequence is TGTGCCAGTAGGACAGGGGCGAGGACCGGGGAGCTGTTTTTT. This encodes CASRTGARTGELFF.

The chain uses TRBV7-6 and TRBJ1-5, with D maybe TRBD1 (6 bases). V lost 2 bases to trimming and J lost 5 bases, with 16 bases between them. The CDR3 runs to 16 residues. Per germline, CDR1 SGHVS and CDR2 FNYEAQ. For the CDR3, the DNA is TGTGCCAGCAGCTTAAACGCAGGGGCCTTCGATCAGCCCCAGCATTTT. Translated: CASSLNAGAFDQPQHF.

The CDR3 coding sequence is TGCAGTGCTACTATTGAAAGCTCCTATAATTCACCCCTCCACTTT. Its translation is CSATIESSYNSPLHF. The chain couples TRBV20-1 to TRBJ1-6; no firm D call. CDR3 length: 15 amino acids. Per the germline V gene, CDR1 is DFQATT and CDR2 is SNEGSKA (reference sequence). V lost 4 bases and J lost 0, with 10 bases in between.

The chain recombines TRBV29-1 with TRBJ2-5; D gene unclear. CDR1 and CDR2 (germline): SQVTM, ANQGSEA. The CDR3 is made up of 13 amino acids. The ends were cut back, 7 bases at V and 0 bases at J, with 12 bases in the middle. The CDR3 loop reads CSGEQPYQETQYF. In DNA, the CDR3 is TGCAGCGGGGAACAGCCGTACCAAGAGACCCAGTACTTC.

This clonotype was seen once. One end of the junction fails to match germline, which may point to a read error. The rearrangement uses TRBV2 and TRBJ2-4, with 11 bases matching TRBD1. The closer fit of TRBJ2-7 to the DNA end suggests the J call may be wrong. The CDR3 has 13 amino acids. Germline loops: CDR1 SNHLY, CDR2 FYNNEI. The CDR3 DNA is TGTGTCAGCAGTGGACAGGGGGCTCACGAGCAGTACTTC. Protein: CVSSGQGAHEQYF.

The V call is TRBV5-1, the J call TRBJ1-6; tentatively, D is TRBD1 (5 bases). V dropped 4 bases and J dropped 9 bases, with 17 bases sitting between them. The CDR3 has 15 amino acids. Germline V CDR1 and CDR2: SGHRS, YFSETQ. CDR3 sequence (DNA): TGCGCCAGCAGCCGGATCGGGGCTCAGGTTTCACCCCTCCACTTT. This gives the protein CASSRIGAQVSPLHF.

This clonotype occurred once. CDR3 in amino acids: CSASAPGTALNTEAFF. CDR3 in DNA: TGCAGTGCTTCGGCGCCCGGGACAGCATTAAACACTGAAGCTTTCTTT. V gene TRBV20-1 combines with J gene TRBJ1-1; 7 bases fit TRBD1. The CDR3 is made up of 16 amino acids. Germline CDR1 and CDR2: DFQATT and SNEGSKA (reference sequence). V shed 5 bases and J 2 bases; nucleotides not matched to a gene: 14.

The chain employs TRBV5-6 and TRBJ2-7, with a weak D call TRBD2 (6 bases). With 4 bases removed from V and 3 bases from J, the gap between germline ends came to 17 bases. Germline-derived CDR1 and CDR2 are SGHDT and YYEEEE. The CDR3 spans 15 residues. CDR3 loop: CASSRRDFRYYEQYF. For the CDR3, the DNA is TGTGCCAGCAGCCGCCGGGACTTCCGTTACTACGAGCAGTACTTC. Filled out from reference TRBV5-6 and TRBJ2-7, the complete variable domain reads DAGVTQSPTHLIKTRGQQVTLRCSPKSGHDTVSWYQQALGQGPQFIFQYYEEEERQRGNFPDRFSGHQFPNYSSELNVNALLLGDSALYLCASSRRDFRYYEQYFGPGTRLTVT.

This chain connects TRBV5-1 to TRBJ1-2; D perhaps matches TRBD1 (5 bases). Trimming pared 0 bases from V and 4 bases from J, leaving 10 bases between. CDR1 is SGHRS, CDR2 YFSETQ, per germline. CDR3 size: 14 residues. The chain's CDR3 is CASSLDRQGYGYTF. CDR3 nucleotide sequence: TGCGCCAGCAGCTTGGACAGGCAGGGCTATGGCTACACCTTC.

This clonotype was seen only a few times. V gene TRBV7-3 combines with J gene TRBJ2-5, with D possibly being TRBD1 (6 bases). The germline V gene has CDR1 SGHTA and CDR2 FQGTGA. V gave up 5 bases and J gave up 1 base, with 23 bases separating them. The CDR3 is 18 residues long. The CDR3 DNA follows: TGTGCCAGCAGCCTTGGCGGTGGCGCAGGGACACCCCAAGAGACCCAGTACTTC. Its protein product is CASSLGGGAGTPQETQYF.

This sequence joins TRBV24-1 and TRBJ2-1; D remains unclear. The CDR3 extends over 15 amino acids. Trimming pared 4 bases from V and 5 bases from J, leaving 14 bases between. The V gene's germline CDR1 is KGHDR and CDR2 SFDVKD. The CDR3 DNA reads TGTGCCACCAGTGACCCATTGGGGAATCACAATGAGCAGTTCTTC. It translates to CATSDPLGNHNEQFF.

The rearrangement joins TRBV20-1 to TRBJ1-6; a possible D gene is TRBD1 (5 bases). The V end was cut by 6 bases, the J end by 3 bases, with 15 bases between. CDR1 and CDR2 (germline): DFQATT, SNEGSKA (reference sequence). This CDR3 has 15 amino acids. CDR3 in DNA: TGCAGTGCCCTAACAGGCTTCCACTATAATTCACCCCTCCACTTT. This encodes CSALTGFHYNSPLHF.

The chain joins TRBV10-3 to TRBJ2-1; 14 nucleotides agree with TRBD2. The germline V gene encodes CDR1 ENHRY and CDR2 SYGVKD. This CDR3 has 15 amino acids. With 7 bases clipped from V and 7 bases from J, the junction kept 6 bases outside the gene matches. CDR3 bases: TGTGCCATCACCGAGACTAGCGGGGGGGGTAATGAGCAGTTCTTC. It translates to CAITETSGGGNEQFF.

The rearrangement joins TRBV6-6 to TRBJ1-2; 8 bases map to TRBD1. Per germline, CDR1 MNHNY and CDR2 SVGAGI (reference sequence). Trimming at V came to 8 bases and at J to 8 bases, leaving 4 bases not matched to a gene. The CDR3 sequence is 11 residues long. CDR3 coding DNA: TGTGCCAGCCTGACAGGGGAAGGCTACACCTTC. This gives the protein CASLTGEGYTF.

Regarding this clonotype: A much larger clone is a single base away; this may be a read error. This chain links TRBV7-8 with TRBJ2-3; no clear D. The CDR3 sequence is 14 residues long. Looked up from germline, CDR1 is SGHVS and CDR2 is FQNEAQ. CDR3 amino acids: CAGSLGISTDTQYF. DNA for the CDR3: TGTGCCGGCAGCTTAGGGATTAGCACAGATACGCAGTATTTT. The full variable domain, completed using reference TRBV7-8 and TRBJ2-3, is GAGVSQSPRYKVAKRGQDVALRCDPISGHVSLFWYQQALGQGPEFLTYFQNEAQLDKSGLPSDRFFAERPEGSVSTLKIQRTQQEDSAVYLCAGSLGISTDTQYFGPGTRLTVL.

The V and J genes are TRBV20-1 and TRBJ2-5; 9 bases map to TRBD2. Near its end, the DNA agrees better with TRBJ2-7, so the J call may be wrong. The CDR3 totals 15 residues. Germline assignment: CDR1 DFQATT and CDR2 SNEGSKA (reference sequence). CDR3 sequence reads: CSASWSLAGRHEQYF. The CDR3 DNA reads TGCAGTGCTAGTTGGTCGCTAGCGGGGCGGCACGAGCAGTACTTC.

The chain joins TRBV29-1 to TRBJ2-1, with 7 bases matching TRBD2. The V and J ends lost 6 bases and 6 bases, in that order; junction bases with no gene match: 8. CDR1 and CDR2 (germline): SQVTM, ANQGSEA. This CDR3 has 13 amino acids. The CDR3 region is CSVPHPSGNEQFF. In DNA, the CDR3 is TGCAGCGTACCCCACCCTAGCGGCAATGAGCAGTTCTTC.

The chain uses TRBV12-3 or TRBV12-4 and TRBJ2-1; the D call may be TRBD1 or TRBD2 (7 bases each). This CDR3 is built from 16 residues. Trimming removed 6 bases from V and 8 bases from J, with 23 bases in between. The CDR3 is CASSYIQGRDLDEQFF. The CDR3 bases are TGTGCCAGCAGCTACATACAGGGGAGGGATCTGGATGAGCAGTTCTTC.

The chain combines TRBV10-3 with TRBJ1-6, with a possible D match to TRBD1 (5 bases). V was clipped by 3 bases and J by 7 bases, with 10 bases between them. From germline, CDR1 is ENHRY and CDR2 SYGVKD. This CDR3 is 14 amino acids long. CDR3 in amino acids: CAISERQSNSPLHF. DNA of the CDR3: TGTGCCATCAGTGAACGACAGTCCAATTCACCCCTCCACTTT.

The chain uses TRBV7-2 and TRBJ2-2; maybe TRBD2 (6 bases). Trimming left V 7 bases short and J 4 bases short, with 13 bases between. CDR1 and CDR2 (germline): SGHTA, FQGNSA. The CDR3 extends over 14 amino acids. CDR3 DNA: TGTGCCAGCACCCAAAGCGGGCGCACCGGGGAGCTGTTTTTT. This translates into CASTQSGRTGELFF.

This chain links TRBV29-1 with TRBJ2-7; maybe TRBD2 (7 bases). In germline, CDR1 is SQVTM, CDR2 ANQGSEA. This CDR3 spans 11 amino acids. Trimming removed 7 bases from V and 10 bases from J, with 17 bases in between. The CDR3 is CSGDAGEGQYF. The DNA for the CDR3 is TGCAGCGGAGATGCAGGGGAGGGACAGTACTTC.